This TCR beta chain derives from a study of cytomegalovirus exposure and HLA in healthy donors. Study results and caveats: As a later analysis showed, a missense DCLRE1C variant was linked to trimming of TCR beta V- and J-genes. Productive rates of about 87% or about 30% were seen for most TCR beta V segments in an earlier analysis. Cytomegalovirus-associated TCR beta chains were listed, numbering approximately 150. A later analysis, which compared TCR beta chains of equal frequency, found the HLA-associated ones more clonally expanded.

Details on this clone: Antigen unknown.

It was with 60 Vbeta and 13 Jbeta primers that the PCR ran. Produced via immunoSEQ multiplex PCR; TCRdb's table is partial and in-frame only. Of about 54,000 clones in the sample, roughly 84% were seen once. Germline-derived CDR1 and CDR2 are KGHSH and LQKENI. The V and J ends lost 3 bases and 4 bases, in that order; junction bases with no gene match: 6. The CDR3 extends over 17 amino acids. The chain uses TRBV18 and TRBJ2-5; TRBD2 matches 15 bases. Specimen: PBMCs. The TCR originated in a woman under 30 in good health and CMV-seronegative. The CDR3 loop reads CASSPGTSGRRGETQYF. CDR3 in DNA: TGTGCCAGCTCACCCGGGACTAGCGGGAGGAGGGGAGAGACCCAGTACTTC.